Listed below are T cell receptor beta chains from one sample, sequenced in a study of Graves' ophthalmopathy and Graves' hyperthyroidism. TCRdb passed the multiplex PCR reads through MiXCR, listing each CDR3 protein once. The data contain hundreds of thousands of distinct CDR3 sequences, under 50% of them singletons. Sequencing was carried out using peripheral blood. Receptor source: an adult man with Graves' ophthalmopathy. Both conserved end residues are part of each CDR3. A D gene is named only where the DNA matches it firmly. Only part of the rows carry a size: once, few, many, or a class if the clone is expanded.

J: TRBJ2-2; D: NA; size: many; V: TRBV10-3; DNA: TGTGCCACGAGGGGCACCGGGGAGCTGTTTTTT; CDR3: CATRGTGELFF
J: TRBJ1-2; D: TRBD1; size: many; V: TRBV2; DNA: TGTGCCAGCAACCCACAGGGGGCGGATGGCTACACCTTC; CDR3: CASNPQGADGYTF
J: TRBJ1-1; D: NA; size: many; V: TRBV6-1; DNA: TGTGCCAGCAGCTTCCTTGAGCTCCGTCAAGCTTTCTTT; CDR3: CASSFLELRQAFF
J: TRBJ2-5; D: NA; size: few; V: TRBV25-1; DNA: TGTGCCAGCAGTGAAAGGGGGGCGTCGGAGACCCAGTACTTC; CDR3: CASSERGASETQYF
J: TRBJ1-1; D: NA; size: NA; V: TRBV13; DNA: TGTGCCAGCAGCTTAGAGATAGGCTCTTGGGCTTTCTTT; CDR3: CASSLEIGSWAFF
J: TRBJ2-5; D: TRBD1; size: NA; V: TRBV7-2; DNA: TGTGCCAGCAGCCAAAGGACAGGGGCCCAGTACTTC; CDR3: CASSQRTGAQYF
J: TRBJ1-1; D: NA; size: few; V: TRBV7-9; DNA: TGTGCCAGCTCACCACCGGTTCAGGGTGAAGCTTTCTTT; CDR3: CASSPPVQGEAFF
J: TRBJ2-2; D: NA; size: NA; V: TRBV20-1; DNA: TGCAGTGCTAGAACCCGGGGAGGAGGCACCGGGGAGCTGTTTTTT; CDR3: CSARTRGGGTGELFF
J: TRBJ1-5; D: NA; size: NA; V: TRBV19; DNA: TGTGCCAGTAACAACCGAGGGCTGAGCAATCAGCCCCAGCATTTT; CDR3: CASNNRGLSNQPQHF
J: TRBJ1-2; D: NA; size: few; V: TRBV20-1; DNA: TGCAGTGCTAGATACGGCTACACCTTC; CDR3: CSARYGYTF
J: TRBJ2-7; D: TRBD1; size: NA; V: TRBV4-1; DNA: TGTGCCAGCAGCCAAGAAAAGGGGCAGGGGGCGGACGAGCAGTACTTC; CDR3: CASSQEKGQGADEQYF
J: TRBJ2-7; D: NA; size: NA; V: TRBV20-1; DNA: TGCAGTGCCTTGTCCATACGGGAGCAGTACTTC; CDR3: CSALSIREQYF
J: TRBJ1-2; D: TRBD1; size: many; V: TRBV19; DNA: TGTGCCAGTAGCCGGACAGGCAACTATGGCTACACCTTC; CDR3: CASSRTGNYGYTF
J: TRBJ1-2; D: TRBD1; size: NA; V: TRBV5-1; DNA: TGCGCCAGCGGCTTGGCCGGGGCAGGGGGAGGCTACACCTTC; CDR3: CASGLAGAGGGYTF
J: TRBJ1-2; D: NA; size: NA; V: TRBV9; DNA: TGCGCCAGCAGCGGATCAGGGACCTACCATGGCTACACCTTC; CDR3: CASSGSGTYHGYTF
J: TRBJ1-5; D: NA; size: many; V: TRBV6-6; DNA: TGTGCCAGCAGTTCAGGTGAGCCCCAGCATTTT; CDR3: CASSSGEPQHF
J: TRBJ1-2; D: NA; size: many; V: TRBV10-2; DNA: TGCGCCAGCAGTGAGTCTGGGGACTATGGCTACACCTTC; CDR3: CASSESGDYGYTF
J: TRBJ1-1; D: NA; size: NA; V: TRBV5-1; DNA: TGCGCCAGCAGCCCCAGAGGGAGGGGTGCTGAAGCTTTCTTT; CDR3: CASSPRGRGAEAFF